This T cell receptor (beta chain) was retrieved from a study of Graves' ophthalmopathy and Graves' hyperthyroidism (dated by TCRdb to between 2018 and 2020). Regarding the research as a whole: Peripheral blood samples were taken at the time of initial diagnosis, before any treatment was given. To explore V-J signatures that distinguish ophthalmopathy from hyperthyroidism, a discovery set of 100 patients was enrolled, made up of 43 with ophthalmopathy and some 60 with stable hyperthyroidism. In total, 135 blood samples were TCR-sequenced: fewer than 50 ophthalmopathy, approximately 75 hyperthyroidism and approximately 17 hyperthyroidism-to-ophthalmopathy patients. The independent validation cohort included about 19 hyperthyroidism patients plus 17 patients who later progressed from hyperthyroidism to ophthalmopathy. In roughly 6 hyperthyroidism patients, T-cell repertoires of thyroid tissue and blood were compared. The study used TCR beta repertoire signatures to distinguish Graves' ophthalmopathy from Graves' hyperthyroidism and to predict progression to ophthalmopathy. Following sample collection, hyperthyroidism patients were given methimazole at a starting dose of 30 mg daily, and ophthalmopathy patients were given high-dose intravenous methylprednisolone. What the research found in general, with its limitations: Most of the expanded thyroid clonotypes with a frequency above 0.001 were also detected in blood, and it was suggested that the thyroid immune response may be reflected by blood repertoires. Ophthalmopathy was separated from stable hyperthyroidism by the 13-signature model with roughly 90% sensitivity and around 81% specificity in cross-validation and with 80%/75% in the test set. Sample size was not predetermined statistically, and investigators were not blinded to group allocation. In validation, the model predicted ophthalmopathy progression with about 70% sensitivity and about 77% specificity; roughly eleven predicted patients were CT-confirmed with GO in a median of approximately six months.

This clonotype was seen many times. The target of this receptor is not known. Qualities for individual bases were not recorded, and no much larger clone is one base off. Patients with ophthalmopathy had moderately to severely active disease, with a Clinical Activity Score of 3 or more, a NOSPECS grade of 4 or more, and a disease duration of less than 3 months. Anyone with other autoimmune diseases, uncontrolled infections, pregnancy or lactation was excluded from the study. Clinical symptoms, serum thyroxine, TRAb, thyroid ultrasound and orbital computed tomography were used for diagnosis. Ficoll-Paque density gradient centrifugation was used to isolate PBMCs from around 10 ml of fresh peripheral blood. Total RNA was extracted using Trizol reagent, and RNA quality was checked on an Agilent 2100 Bioanalyzer. For repertoire sequencing, the TCR beta CDR3 regions were amplified from RNA transcripts. The first round of RT-PCR was done with HTBI primers and the Qiagen OneStep RT-PCR kit, and was followed by a second round of multiplex PCR, then size selection and purification. Libraries were sequenced paired-end with 100 bp reads on an Illumina HiSeq2000. The study's processing was this. SOAPnuke was used to process the reads, removing any read that contained adapters or uncalled bases, had a mean Phred below 15, or lacked an exact match to the constant primer or identifier. COPE v1.2.5 was used to merge high-quality paired reads. Each unique nucleotide sequence was defined as a clonotype, and clonotypes were aligned to IMGT TRB V, D and J references with MiTCR v1.1. Analysis was restricted to V-J combinations with a frequency above 0.0001, which covered approximately 99% of repertoires. A TCR clonal expansion and chaos score per V-J combination was defined as the ratio of F50 clonal expansion to chaos observed in the TCRdist matrix. Welch's t-statistics and random forest were used to narrow the features down to more than 10 V-J combinations, which were then fed into a naive Bayes classifier. Thyroid-blood repertoire similarity was quantified with the Morisita-Horn index. The public reads were run again by TCRdb, first through fastp at Q25 and then through MiXCR, and only productive beta chains were kept. Each record represents a unique CDR3 protein, reported with the most common genes and DNA among its rows. The V and J calls, along with clone size, are taken from TCRdb and not from the paper's own processing. This sample lists roughly 700,000 distinct CDR3 sequences; approximately 40% were detected once. 44% of the sample is taken by the ten largest.

CDR1 and CDR2 are read off the germline V gene (reference sequence) as DFQATT and SNEGSKA. V was cut back by 0 bases and J by 4 bases, leaving a gap of 13 bases between them. Taken from cysteine to phenylalanine, the CDR3 has 14 residues. The CDR3 DNA has 42 bases and is translated from base 1. This clonotype was sampled from an adult man with Graves' ophthalmopathy. The chain is made from TRBV20-1 and TRBJ2-7, with TRBD1 tentatively as D gene (5 bases match). Sequencing was carried out using peripheral blood. For the CDR3, the sequence is CSARDQGEIYEQYF. The DNA sequence follows: TGCAGTGCTAGAGATCAGGGTGAGATATACGAGCAGTACTTC.